This is a list of T cell receptor beta chains from one sample in a study of cytomegalovirus exposure and HLA in healthy donors. Measured with immunoSEQ multiplex PCR; TCRdb has only the in-frame clones, and not every one. Among around 220,000 clones, roughly 80% were seen once, and the ten largest hold roughly 0.22%. Sequences were obtained from PBMCs. The receptors originated from a girl aged 2-10 years in good health and CMV-seronegative. CDR3s include the opening cysteine and the closing phenylalanine or tryptophan. The order of the fields is V gene, J gene, D gene, clone size, CDR3 protein, CDR3 DNA. The D gene is left open where the match is weak. The size field is filled for only some rows; it gives once, few, many or a size class.

v_gene: TRBV6-1; j_gene: TRBJ2-2; d_gene: TRBD2; abundance: -; CDR3aa: CASRTSGGSIGELFF; CDR3nt: TGTGCCAGCAGGACTAGCGGGGGGTCTATCGGGGAGCTGTTTTTT
v_gene: TRBV6-5; j_gene: TRBJ1-2; d_gene: -; abundance: -; CDR3aa: CASSPTPNRVIGYTF; CDR3nt: TGTGCCAGCAGTCCGACCCCTAACAGGGTCATTGGCTACACCTTC
v_gene: TRBV6-1; j_gene: TRBJ1-2; d_gene: TRBD1; abundance: -; CDR3aa: CASSGDRVSGYTF; CDR3nt: TGTGCCAGCAGTGGGGACAGGGTTAGTGGCTACACCTTC
v_gene: TRBV6-5; j_gene: TRBJ2-1; d_gene: TRBD1; abundance: -; CDR3aa: CASSLQGDGYNEQFF; CDR3nt: TGTGCCAGCAGTCTACAGGGGGACGGCTACAATGAGCAGTTCTTC
v_gene: TRBV13; j_gene: TRBJ2-7; d_gene: TRBD2; abundance: -; CDR3aa: CASSLSAGGSYEQYF; CDR3nt: TGTGCCAGCAGCTTATCAGCGGGGGGCTCCTACGAGCAGTACTTC
v_gene: TRBV14; j_gene: TRBJ2-1; d_gene: TRBD1; abundance: few; CDR3aa: CASSPGTGGAYNEQFF; CDR3nt: TGTGCCAGCAGCCCCGGGACAGGGGGCGCTTACAATGAGCAGTTCTTC
v_gene: TRBV4-1; j_gene: TRBJ1-2; d_gene: -; abundance: -; CDR3aa: CASSLRTANYGYTF; CDR3nt: TGCGCCAGCAGCCTACGGACAGCCAACTATGGCTACACCTTC
v_gene: TRBV4-2; j_gene: TRBJ2-2; d_gene: TRBD1; abundance: -; CDR3aa: CASSQAGQTAGELFF; CDR3nt: TGTGCCAGCAGCCAAGCGGGACAGACTGCCGGGGAGCTGTTTTTT
v_gene: TRBV7-9; j_gene: TRBJ2-1; d_gene: -; abundance: -; CDR3aa: CASNGAVSYNEQFF; CDR3nt: TGTGCCAGCAACGGCGCGGTCTCCTACAATGAGCAGTTCTTC
v_gene: TRBV6-1; j_gene: TRBJ2-1; d_gene: TRBD2; abundance: -; CDR3aa: CASSEAPFSGTSGRYNEQFF; CDR3nt: TGTGCCAGCAGTGAAGCCCCCTTTTCCGGGACTAGCGGGAGGTACAATGAGCAGTTCTTC
v_gene: TRBV14; j_gene: TRBJ2-7; d_gene: -; abundance: -; CDR3aa: CASSHAGEQYF; CDR3nt: TGTGCCAGCAGCCATGCCGGCGAGCAGTACTTC
v_gene: TRBV7-2; j_gene: TRBJ1-5; d_gene: -; abundance: -; CDR3aa: CASSPQGPQPQHF; CDR3nt: TGTGCCAGCAGCCCTCAGGGCCCTCAGCCCCAGCATTTT
v_gene: TRBV2; j_gene: TRBJ2-1; d_gene: -; abundance: -; CDR3aa: CASHELASYNEQFF; CDR3nt: TGTGCCAGCCATGAGTTAGCGAGCTACAATGAGCAGTTCTTC
v_gene: TRBV6-6; j_gene: TRBJ2-1; d_gene: TRBD2; abundance: -; CDR3aa: CASNSETSGYNEQFF; CDR3nt: TGTGCCAGCAATAGTGAGACTAGCGGATACAATGAGCAGTTCTTC
v_gene: TRBV14; j_gene: TRBJ2-1; d_gene: TRBD2; abundance: -; CDR3aa: CASSLPGTSGRQEQFF; CDR3nt: TGTGCCAGCAGCCTTCCGGGGACTAGCGGGAGGCAGGAGCAGTTCTTC
v_gene: TRBV7-9; j_gene: TRBJ1-2; d_gene: -; abundance: -; CDR3aa: CASSFSGTTRNYGYTF; CDR3nt: TGTGCCAGCAGCTTTTCCGGGACAACTCGTAACTATGGCTACACCTTC
v_gene: TRBV4-1; j_gene: TRBJ2-5; d_gene: -; abundance: -; CDR3aa: CASTPGLRFGETQYF; CDR3nt: TGCGCCAGCACCCCAGGGTTGAGATTCGGGGAGACCCAGTACTTC
v_gene: TRBV7-9; j_gene: TRBJ1-1; d_gene: -; abundance: -; CDR3aa: CASSFKLQGRGTEAFF; CDR3nt: TGTGCCAGCAGCTTTAAATTGCAGGGTCGTGGCACTGAAGCTTTCTTT
v_gene: TRBV6-1; j_gene: TRBJ1-1; d_gene: -; abundance: -; CDR3aa: CASFLTEAFF; CDR3nt: TGTGCCAGCTTCTTAACTGAAGCTTTCTTT
v_gene: TRBV13; j_gene: TRBJ2-1; d_gene: -; abundance: -; CDR3aa: CASSSGLWEQFF; CDR3nt: TGTGCCAGCAGTTCCGGACTTTGGGAGCAGTTCTTC
v_gene: TRBV18; j_gene: TRBJ1-1; d_gene: TRBD1; abundance: -; CDR3aa: CASIRIGTGMNTEAFF; CDR3nt: TGTGCCAGCATACGAATCGGGACAGGAATGAACACTGAAGCTTTCTTT
v_gene: TRBV4-1; j_gene: TRBJ2-3; d_gene: -; abundance: -; CDR3aa: CASSQLNSPGDSDTQYF; CDR3nt: TGCGCCAGCAGCCAACTCAACTCCCCCGGGGACTCAGATACGCAGTATTTT
v_gene: TRBV6-4; j_gene: TRBJ2-7; d_gene: -; abundance: -; CDR3aa: CASSDVPGYEQYF; CDR3nt: TGTGCCAGCAGTGACGTTCCGGGCTACGAGCAGTACTTC
v_gene: TRBV2; j_gene: TRBJ2-3; d_gene: -; abundance: -; CDR3aa: CASSDRGATDTQYF; CDR3nt: TGTGCCAGCAGTGATCGGGGGGCCACAGATACGCAGTATTTT
v_gene: TRBV30; j_gene: TRBJ1-1; d_gene: -; abundance: -; CDR3aa: CAWTPGAEAFF; CDR3nt: TGTGCCTGGACCCCAGGGGCTGAAGCTTTCTTT
v_gene: TRBV2; j_gene: TRBJ2-3; d_gene: TRBD1; abundance: once; CDR3aa: CASSGTGLSSTDTQYF; CDR3nt: TGTGCCAGCAGTGGGACAGGCCTTTCTAGCACAGATACGCAGTATTTT
v_gene: TRBV29-1; j_gene: TRBJ2-1; d_gene: TRBD2; abundance: -; CDR3aa: CSVTPQRREAYNEQFF; CDR3nt: TGCAGCGTTACCCCCCAGAGGCGGGAGGCCTACAATGAGCAGTTCTTC
v_gene: TRBV28; j_gene: TRBJ1-1; d_gene: TRBD1; abundance: -; CDR3aa: CASSLMAGGAEAFF; CDR3nt: TGTGCCAGCAGTCTTATGGCAGGGGGCGCTGAAGCTTTCTTT
v_gene: TRBV9; j_gene: TRBJ1-4; d_gene: -; abundance: -; CDR3aa: CASSVGVTTEKLFF; CDR3nt: TGTGCCAGCAGCGTAGGTGTCACAACTGAAAAACTGTTTTTT
v_gene: TRBV7-8; j_gene: TRBJ1-4; d_gene: TRBD1; abundance: -; CDR3aa: CASSLVNSGQGARGEKLFF; CDR3nt: TGTGCCAGCAGCTTAGTGAACTCGGGACAGGGGGCGCGAGGTGAAAAACTGTTTTTT
v_gene: TRBV19; j_gene: TRBJ2-7; d_gene: TRBD1; abundance: -; CDR3aa: CASRPTGRYEQYF; CDR3nt: TGTGCCAGCCGACCGACAGGGCGCTACGAGCAGTACTTC
v_gene: TRBV5-1; j_gene: TRBJ1-3; d_gene: TRBD1; abundance: once; CDR3aa: CASSLNWGQTSSGNTIYF; CDR3nt: TGCGCCAGCAGCCTAAACTGGGGACAGACCAGCTCTGGAAACACCATATATTTT
v_gene: TRBV7-2; j_gene: TRBJ1-5; d_gene: -; abundance: -; CDR3aa: CASSLAAGHQPQHF; CDR3nt: TGTGCCAGCAGCTTAGCGGCAGGGCATCAGCCCCAGCATTTT
v_gene: TRBV19; j_gene: TRBJ2-3; d_gene: TRBD2; abundance: once; CDR3aa: CASRTSGSTDTQYF; CDR3nt: TGTGCCAGTCGGACTAGCGGGAGCACAGATACGCAGTATTTT
v_gene: TRBV5-6; j_gene: TRBJ1-1; d_gene: TRBD1; abundance: -; CDR3aa: CASSPGGRTEAFF; CDR3nt: TGTGCCAGCAGTCCAGGGGGACGAACTGAAGCTTTCTTT
v_gene: TRBV10-1; j_gene: TRBJ2-3; d_gene: -; abundance: -; CDR3aa: CASSESGADTQYF; CDR3nt: TGCGCCAGCAGTGAAAGCGGAGCAGATACGCAGTATTTT
v_gene: TRBV2; j_gene: TRBJ1-5; d_gene: -; abundance: -; CDR3aa: CASSPPGIGINQPQHF; CDR3nt: TGTGCCAGCAGTCCACCCGGGATAGGGATCAATCAGCCCCAGCATTTT
v_gene: TRBV5-6; j_gene: TRBJ2-5; d_gene: TRBD1; abundance: -; CDR3aa: CASSLVQGVEETQYF; CDR3nt: TGTGCCAGCAGCCTAGTACAGGGGGTCGAGGAGACCCAGTACTTC
v_gene: TRBV30; j_gene: TRBJ1-2; d_gene: TRBD1; abundance: -; CDR3aa: CAWGMTGVGGYTF; CDR3nt: TGTGCCTGGGGAATGACAGGGGTAGGCGGCTACACCTTC
v_gene: TRBV30; j_gene: TRBJ2-1; d_gene: TRBD2; abundance: -; CDR3aa: CAWSVGGSYNEQFF; CDR3nt: TGTGCCTGGAGTGTAGGCGGGAGTTACAATGAGCAGTTCTTC
v_gene: TRBV11-2; j_gene: TRBJ2-1; d_gene: TRBD2; abundance: -; CDR3aa: CASSPSGSGNEQFF; CDR3nt: TGTGCCAGCAGCCCTAGCGGGAGTGGTAATGAGCAGTTCTTC
v_gene: TRBV5-1; j_gene: TRBJ2-5; d_gene: TRBD1; abundance: -; CDR3aa: CASSTQGQGQETQYF; CDR3nt: TGCGCCAGCAGCACCCAAGGACAGGGGCAAGAGACCCAGTACTTC
v_gene: TRBV19; j_gene: TRBJ2-6; d_gene: TRBD1; abundance: -; CDR3aa: CASSIRWDRDSGANVLTF; CDR3nt: TGTGCCAGTAGTATAAGGTGGGACAGGGACTCTGGGGCCAACGTCCTGACTTTC
v_gene: TRBV5-1; j_gene: TRBJ1-5; d_gene: TRBD1; abundance: -; CDR3aa: CASSRDGQDRNQPQHF; CDR3nt: TGCGCCAGCAGCAGGGATGGACAGGATCGTAATCAGCCCCAGCATTTT
v_gene: TRBV10-1; j_gene: TRBJ2-2; d_gene: TRBD2; abundance: once; CDR3aa: CASSEDPGGTGELFF; CDR3nt: TGCGCCAGCAGTGAGGATCCGGGGGGAACCGGGGAGCTGTTTTTT
v_gene: TRBV6-5; j_gene: TRBJ2-3; d_gene: TRBD2; abundance: -; CDR3aa: CASSNRAGSTDTQYF; CDR3nt: TGTGCCAGCAGTAATAGAGCGGGGAGCACAGATACGCAGTATTTT
v_gene: TRBV4-1; j_gene: TRBJ2-2; d_gene: TRBD2; abundance: -; CDR3aa: CASSQELLWEGLHGELFF; CDR3nt: TGCGCCAGCAGCCAAGAATTGTTGTGGGAGGGTCTCCACGGGGAGCTGTTTTTT
v_gene: TRBV10-1; j_gene: TRBJ1-5; d_gene: TRBD1; abundance: -; CDR3aa: CASRTGSTQPQHF; CDR3nt: TGCGCCAGCAGGACAGGGTCGACTCAGCCCCAGCATTTT
v_gene: TRBV9; j_gene: TRBJ2-1; d_gene: TRBD2; abundance: -; CDR3aa: CASSSRLAQAINEQFF; CDR3nt: TGTGCCAGCAGCTCGCGACTAGCGCAGGCCATCAATGAGCAGTTCTTC
v_gene: TRBV11-1; j_gene: TRBJ2-7; d_gene: -; abundance: -; CDR3aa: CASSPRTGTYEQYF; CDR3nt: TGTGCCAGCAGCCCTAGAACAGGGACCTACGAGCAGTACTTC
v_gene: TRBV6-6; j_gene: TRBJ2-7; d_gene: TRBD1; abundance: once; CDR3aa: CATTLLAPGTGPREYF; CDR3nt: TGTGCCACTACCTTACTCGCCCCCGGGACAGGCCCCCGGGAGTACTTC
v_gene: TRBV19; j_gene: TRBJ1-1; d_gene: TRBD1; abundance: -; CDR3aa: CASRIGQGLNTEAFF; CDR3nt: TGTGCCAGTAGGATCGGACAGGGGTTGAACACTGAAGCTTTCTTT
v_gene: TRBV2; j_gene: TRBJ2-3; d_gene: TRBD2; abundance: few; CDR3aa: CASSPGRGLAGNTDTQYF; CDR3nt: TGTGCCAGCAGTCCCGGCCGAGGACTAGCGGGGAACACAGATACGCAGTATTTT
v_gene: TRBV27; j_gene: TRBJ1-1; d_gene: -; abundance: -; CDR3aa: CASSLFVAGLTFF; CDR3nt: TGTGCCAGCAGTTTATTCGTCGCGGGATTAACTTTCTTT